A selection of T cell receptor beta chains follows, all from one sample in a study of Graves' ophthalmopathy and Graves' hyperthyroidism. TCRdb called the multiplex PCR reads again in MiXCR, with one record for every CDR3 protein. The sample carries 300,000 to 400,000 distinct CDR3 sequences, 15% to 20% recorded once. Sequenced sample: peripheral blood. These receptors all come from an adult man with Graves' ophthalmopathy. The CDR3 runs from the conserved cysteine through the conserved F or W. Each record gives: V gene, clone size, D gene, J gene, CDR3 protein, CDR3 DNA. The D gene is left open where the match is weak. Expanded clones are given a class, and other clones once, few, many or no size at all.

v_call: TRBV2; clone_size: many; d_call: NA; j_call: TRBJ2-7; cdr3_aa: CASNPTDSLSYEQYF; cdr3_nt: TGTGCCAGCAATCCAACAGATTCTTTGTCTTACGAGCAGTACTTC
v_call: TRBV11-2; clone_size: many; d_call: TRBD1; j_call: TRBJ1-1; cdr3_aa: CASSPGQGPTGEAFF; cdr3_nt: TGTGCCAGCAGCCCCGGACAGGGGCCCACAGGGGAAGCTTTCTTT
v_call: TRBV7-2; clone_size: NA; d_call: NA; j_call: TRBJ1-1; cdr3_aa: CASSLAGHGNTEAFF; cdr3_nt: TGTGCCAGCAGCTTAGCGGGACACGGGAACACTGAAGCTTTCTTT
v_call: TRBV29-1; clone_size: many; d_call: NA; j_call: TRBJ1-2; cdr3_aa: CSVEWVVNLYGYTF; cdr3_nt: TGCAGCGTTGAATGGGTGGTTAACCTTTATGGCTACACCTTC
v_call: TRBV20-1; clone_size: many; d_call: NA; j_call: TRBJ2-2; cdr3_aa: CSATTIRSTGELFF; cdr3_nt: TGCAGTGCTACAACCATAAGAAGCACCGGGGAGCTGTTTTTT
v_call: TRBV4-1; clone_size: many; d_call: TRBD2; j_call: TRBJ2-5; cdr3_aa: CASSQQRGGALETQYF; cdr3_nt: TGCGCCAGCAGCCAACAGCGCGGGGGGGCCTTGGAGACCCAGTACTTC
v_call: TRBV20-1; clone_size: many; d_call: NA; j_call: TRBJ2-2; cdr3_aa: CSARVVNTGELFF; cdr3_nt: TGCAGTGCTAGAGTTGTAAACACCGGGGAGCTGTTTTTT
v_call: TRBV5-1; clone_size: many; d_call: NA; j_call: TRBJ2-5; cdr3_aa: CASSLGGRGWETQYF; cdr3_nt: TGCGCCAGCAGCTTGGGAGGCAGGGGCTGGGAGACCCAGTACTTC
v_call: TRBV6-2/TRBV6-3; clone_size: many; d_call: TRBD1; j_call: TRBJ2-2; cdr3_aa: CASSSIGTGPTGELFF; cdr3_nt: TGTGCCAGCAGTTCTATCGGGACAGGTCCCACCGGGGAGCTGTTTTTT
v_call: TRBV20-1; clone_size: many; d_call: NA; j_call: TRBJ1-2; cdr3_aa: CNFRSNYGYTF; cdr3_nt: TGCAATTTTCGGAGTAACTATGGCTACACCTTC
v_call: TRBV27; clone_size: many; d_call: NA; j_call: TRBJ1-1; cdr3_aa: CASRIGQMNTEAFF; cdr3_nt: TGTGCCAGCAGGATCGGACAAATGAACACTGAAGCTTTCTTT
v_call: TRBV20-1; clone_size: NA; d_call: TRBD1; j_call: TRBJ2-5; cdr3_aa: CSAQNAGQVEETQYF; cdr3_nt: TGCAGTGCCCAAAACGCGGGACAGGTTGAAGAGACCCAGTACTTC
v_call: TRBV11-2; clone_size: many; d_call: TRBD2; j_call: TRBJ2-2; cdr3_aa: CARGGDNTGELFF; cdr3_nt: TGTGCCAGGGGGGGGGATAACACCGGGGAGCTGTTTTTT
v_call: TRBV29-1; clone_size: many; d_call: NA; j_call: TRBJ2-5; cdr3_aa: CSVVAGSQETQYF; cdr3_nt: TGCAGCGTTGTGGCAGGGAGTCAAGAGACCCAGTACTTC
v_call: TRBV7-9; clone_size: many; d_call: NA; j_call: TRBJ1-2; cdr3_aa: CASSSNRAGYGYTF; cdr3_nt: TGTGCCAGCAGCTCCAACAGGGCCGGCTATGGCTACACCTTC
v_call: TRBV6-1; clone_size: many; d_call: TRBD2; j_call: TRBJ2-5; cdr3_aa: CASSRTGGPGGETQYF; cdr3_nt: TGTGCCAGCAGTCGAACGGGGGGGCCTGGGGGAGAGACCCAGTACTTC
v_call: TRBV6-4; clone_size: NA; d_call: TRBD1; j_call: TRBJ1-2; cdr3_aa: CASSPRGTPYGYTF; cdr3_nt: TGTGCCAGCAGCCCCAGGGGGACACCATATGGCTACACCTTC
v_call: TRBV12-3/TRBV12-4; clone_size: NA; d_call: TRBD1; j_call: TRBJ1-2; cdr3_aa: CASSLTGATNYGYTF; cdr3_nt: TGTGCCAGCAGCCTGACAGGGGCTACTAACTATGGCTACACCTTC
v_call: TRBV29-1; clone_size: many; d_call: NA; j_call: TRBJ1-2; cdr3_aa: CSVRGDLGYGYTF; cdr3_nt: TGCAGCGTTAGAGGAGACCTCGGGTATGGCTACACCTTC
v_call: TRBV20-1; clone_size: many; d_call: NA; j_call: TRBJ2-2; cdr3_aa: CSARFIGPPGAGELFF; cdr3_nt: TGCAGTGCTAGGTTTATCGGGCCCCCGGGGGCCGGGGAGCTGTTTTTT
v_call: TRBV30; clone_size: many; d_call: NA; j_call: TRBJ1-2; cdr3_aa: CAWRPDSNYGYTF; cdr3_nt: TGTGCCTGGAGACCAGACAGTAACTATGGCTACACCTTC
v_call: TRBV30; clone_size: many; d_call: NA; j_call: TRBJ1-2; cdr3_aa: CALVRGLYGYTF; cdr3_nt: TGTGCCTTGGTCAGGGGTCTTTATGGCTACACCTTC
v_call: TRBV28; clone_size: many; d_call: TRBD1; j_call: TRBJ2-7; cdr3_aa: CASSSRRDSYEQYF; cdr3_nt: TGTGCCAGCAGTTCCCGAAGGGACAGCTACGAGCAGTACTTC
v_call: TRBV27; clone_size: many; d_call: NA; j_call: TRBJ2-5; cdr3_aa: CASRNGFQETQYF; cdr3_nt: TGTGCCAGCCGAAACGGGTTCCAAGAGACCCAGTACTTC
v_call: TRBV5-4; clone_size: NA; d_call: TRBD2; j_call: TRBJ2-5; cdr3_aa: CASSLGSSGRVETQYF; cdr3_nt: TGTGCCAGCAGCTTGGGGTCTAGCGGGAGGGTGGAGACCCAGTACTTC
v_call: TRBV5-1; clone_size: many; d_call: NA; j_call: TRBJ2-5; cdr3_aa: CASKGVADQETQYF; cdr3_nt: TGCGCCAGCAAGGGAGTAGCGGATCAAGAGACCCAGTACTTC
v_call: TRBV3-1; clone_size: many; d_call: NA; j_call: TRBJ2-7; cdr3_aa: CASSQVLTADEQYF; cdr3_nt: TGTGCCAGCAGCCAAGTTCTTACCGCCGACGAGCAGTACTTC
v_call: TRBV28; clone_size: NA; d_call: NA; j_call: TRBJ2-7; cdr3_aa: CASSLAQYEQYF; cdr3_nt: TGTGCCAGCAGTTTAGCACAGTACGAGCAGTACTTC
v_call: TRBV24-1; clone_size: NA; d_call: TRBD1; j_call: TRBJ2-2; cdr3_aa: CATSDLRQGDTGELFF; cdr3_nt: TGTGCCACCAGTGACCTTAGACAGGGGGACACCGGGGAGCTGTTTTTT
v_call: TRBV12-3/TRBV12-4; clone_size: many; d_call: NA; j_call: TRBJ1-1; cdr3_aa: CASSQRDNTEAFF; cdr3_nt: TGTGCCAGCAGTCAACGGGATAACACTGAAGCTTTCTTT
v_call: TRBV6-5; clone_size: NA; d_call: NA; j_call: TRBJ2-5; cdr3_aa: CASSSPVQQKETQYF; cdr3_nt: TGTGCCAGCAGTTCCCCCGTACAGCAAAAAGAGACCCAGTACTTC
v_call: TRBV3-1; clone_size: many; d_call: TRBD2; j_call: TRBJ2-7; cdr3_aa: CASTSGGAVLYF; cdr3_nt: TGTGCCAGCACTAGCGGGGGGGCCGTTCTGTACTTC
v_call: TRBV6-2/TRBV6-3; clone_size: many; d_call: NA; j_call: TRBJ2-7; cdr3_aa: CASSYRHKVTSDYEQYF; cdr3_nt: TGTGCCAGCAGTTACCGCCATAAGGTGACTAGTGACTACGAGCAGTACTTC
v_call: TRBV29-1; clone_size: many; d_call: NA; j_call: TRBJ2-7; cdr3_aa: CSVEDRERHEQYF; cdr3_nt: TGCAGCGTTGAAGACAGGGAAAGGCACGAGCAGTACTTC
v_call: TRBV6-2/TRBV6-3; clone_size: many; d_call: NA; j_call: TRBJ2-7; cdr3_aa: CASNHPKDYPYEQYF; cdr3_nt: TGTGCCAGCAACCACCCGAAGGACTATCCCTACGAGCAGTACTTC
v_call: TRBV2; clone_size: many; d_call: TRBD1; j_call: TRBJ1-5; cdr3_aa: CASGTGRAQPQHF; cdr3_nt: TGTGCCAGTGGGACAGGGAGGGCTCAGCCCCAGCATTTT
v_call: TRBV6-2/TRBV6-3; clone_size: NA; d_call: NA; j_call: TRBJ2-7; cdr3_aa: CASGASEGYEQYF; cdr3_nt: TGTGCCAGCGGGGCTAGCGAGGGATACGAGCAGTACTTC
v_call: TRBV10-1; clone_size: many; d_call: TRBD1; j_call: TRBJ1-5; cdr3_aa: CASSATGDSQPQHF; cdr3_nt: TGCGCCAGCAGTGCGACAGGGGATAGTCAGCCCCAGCATTTT